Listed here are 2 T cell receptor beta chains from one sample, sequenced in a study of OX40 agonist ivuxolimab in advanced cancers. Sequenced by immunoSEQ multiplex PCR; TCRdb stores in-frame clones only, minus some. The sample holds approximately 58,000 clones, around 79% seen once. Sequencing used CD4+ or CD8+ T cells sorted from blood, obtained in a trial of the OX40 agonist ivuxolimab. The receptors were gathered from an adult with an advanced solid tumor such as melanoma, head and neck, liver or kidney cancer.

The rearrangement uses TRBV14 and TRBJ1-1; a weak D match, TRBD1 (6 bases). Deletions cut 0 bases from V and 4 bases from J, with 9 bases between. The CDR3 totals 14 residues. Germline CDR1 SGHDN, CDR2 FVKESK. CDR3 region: CASSQDRGSTEAFF. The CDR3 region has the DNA TGTGCCAGCAGCCAAGACAGGGGAAGCACTGAAGCTTTCTTT.

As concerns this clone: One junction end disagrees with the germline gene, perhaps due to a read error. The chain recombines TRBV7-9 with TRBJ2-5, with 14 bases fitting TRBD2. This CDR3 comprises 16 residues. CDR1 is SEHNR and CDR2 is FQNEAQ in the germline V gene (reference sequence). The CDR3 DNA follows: TGTGCCAGCAGCTCCTCGCCCGGGACTAGCGGGGGACCCAGGGACTTC. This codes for CASSSSPGTSGGPRDF.